The sequence of this T cell receptor beta chain was determined in a study of a mutant IDH1 vaccine in newly diagnosed glioma. Time point here: week 35, safety follow-up. Topical imiquimod accompanied each vaccine dose, which consisted of 300 ug of mutant IDH1 20-mer peptide. As concerns this clone: The antigen remains undetermined.

Assay used: immunoSEQ multiplex PCR; TCRdb lists only in-frame clones, some missing. The sample shows just over 65,000 clones, approximately 88% of them seen only once. Sequenced here: PBMCs, sampled from a glioma patient whose treatment included an IDH1 peptide vaccine. The sequence came from a man between 18 and 29 years old with glioma.

For the CDR3, the DNA is TGTGCCAGCAGCATACTCCACTGGGCGCCCCAGCATTTT. Its translation: CASSILHWAPQHF. The rearrangement uses TRBV7-2 and TRBJ1-5; no clear D. The V and J ends lost 5 bases and 9 bases respectively, with 14 bases between them. The CDR3 runs 13 residues. Germline CDR1 reads SGHTA; CDR2 reads FQGNSA.